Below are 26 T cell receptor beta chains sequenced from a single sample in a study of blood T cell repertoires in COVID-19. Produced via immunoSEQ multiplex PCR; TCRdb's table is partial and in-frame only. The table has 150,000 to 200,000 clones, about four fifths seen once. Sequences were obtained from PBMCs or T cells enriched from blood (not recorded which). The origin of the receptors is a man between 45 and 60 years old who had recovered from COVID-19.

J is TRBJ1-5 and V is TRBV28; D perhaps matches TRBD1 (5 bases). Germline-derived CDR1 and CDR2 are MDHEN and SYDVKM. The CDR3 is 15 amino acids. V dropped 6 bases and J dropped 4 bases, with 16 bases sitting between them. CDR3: CASSPGGRLNQPQHF. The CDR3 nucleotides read TGTGCCAGCAGCCCCGGGGGAAGGCTTAATCAGCCCCAGCATTTT.

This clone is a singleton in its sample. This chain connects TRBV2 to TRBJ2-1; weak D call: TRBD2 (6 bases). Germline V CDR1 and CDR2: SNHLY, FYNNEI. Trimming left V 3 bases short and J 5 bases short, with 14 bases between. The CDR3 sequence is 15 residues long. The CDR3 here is CASSEPRGLDNEQFF. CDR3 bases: TGTGCCAGCAGTGAGCCGCGGGGCTTGGACAATGAGCAGTTCTTC.

This CDR3 reads CASSPPYQGANSPLHF. The CDR3 DNA follows: TGTGCCAGCTCACCACCATATCAGGGGGCGAATTCACCCCTCCACTTT. The V call is TRBV18, the J call TRBJ1-6; 8 bases line up with TRBD1. The CDR3 is made up of 16 amino acids. V was clipped by 0 bases and J by 7 bases; unmatched bases: 5. CDR1 is KGHSH and CDR2 is LQKENI in the germline V gene. Variable domain in full (rest from reference TRBV18 and TRBJ1-6): NAGVMQNPRHLVRRRGQEARLRCSPMKGHSHVYWYRQLPEEGLKFMVYLQKENIIDESGMPKERFSAEFPKEGPSILRIQQVVRGDSAAYFCASSPPYQGANSPLHFGNGTRLTVT.

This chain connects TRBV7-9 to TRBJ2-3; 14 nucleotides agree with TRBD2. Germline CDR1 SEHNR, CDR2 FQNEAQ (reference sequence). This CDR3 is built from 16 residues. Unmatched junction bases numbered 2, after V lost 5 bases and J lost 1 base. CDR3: CASSLGLAGGTDTQYF. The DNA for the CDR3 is TGTGCCAGCAGCCTGGGACTAGCGGGAGGCACAGATACGCAGTATTTT.

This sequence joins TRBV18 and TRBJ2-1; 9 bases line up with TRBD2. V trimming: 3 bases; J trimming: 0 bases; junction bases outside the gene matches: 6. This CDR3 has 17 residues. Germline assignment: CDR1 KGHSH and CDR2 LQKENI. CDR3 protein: CASSPTASGASYNEQFF. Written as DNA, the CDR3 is TGTGCCAGCTCACCGACGGCTAGCGGGGCCTCCTACAATGAGCAGTTCTTC.

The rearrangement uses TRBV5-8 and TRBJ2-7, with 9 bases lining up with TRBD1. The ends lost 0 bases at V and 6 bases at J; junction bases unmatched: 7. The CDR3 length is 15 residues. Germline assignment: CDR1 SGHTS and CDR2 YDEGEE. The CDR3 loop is CASSLDGTGFFEQYF. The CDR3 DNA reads TGTGCCAGCAGCTTGGACGGGACAGGGTTCTTCGAGCAGTACTTC.

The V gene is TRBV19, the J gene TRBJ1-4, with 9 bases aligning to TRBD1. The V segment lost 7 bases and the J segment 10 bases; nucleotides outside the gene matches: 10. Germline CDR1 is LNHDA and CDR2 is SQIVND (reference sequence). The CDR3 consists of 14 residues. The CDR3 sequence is CASITGQGAGKLFF. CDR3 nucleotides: TGTGCCAGTATCACGGGACAGGGTGCGGGAAAACTGTTTTTT.

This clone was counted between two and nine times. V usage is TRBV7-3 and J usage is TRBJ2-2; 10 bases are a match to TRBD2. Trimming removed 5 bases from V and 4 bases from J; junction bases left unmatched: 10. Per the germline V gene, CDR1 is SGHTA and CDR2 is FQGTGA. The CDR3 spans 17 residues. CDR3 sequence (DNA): TGTGCCAGCAGCCCACGTGCTAGCGGGAGTGGCACCGGGGAGCTGTTTTTT. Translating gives CASSPRASGSGTGELFF.

CDR3 DNA: TGTGCCAGCGGACCGGGACAGCGGCATCAGCCCCAGCATTTT. It translates to CASGPGQRHQPQHF. The chain links TRBV27 to TRBJ1-5; TRBD1 matches 7 bases. Germline CDR1 reads MNHEY; CDR2 reads SMNVEV (reference sequence). The CDR3 sequence is 14 residues long. V lost 8 bases to trimming and J lost 5 bases; unmatched junction nucleotides: 9.

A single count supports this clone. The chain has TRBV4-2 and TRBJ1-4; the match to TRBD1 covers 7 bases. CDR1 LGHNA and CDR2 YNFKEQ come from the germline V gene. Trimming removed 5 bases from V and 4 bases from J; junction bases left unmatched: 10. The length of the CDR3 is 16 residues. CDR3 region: CASSAGTAKLNEKLFF. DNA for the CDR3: TGTGCCAGCAGCGCCGGGACAGCAAAGCTTAATGAAAAACTGTTTTTT.

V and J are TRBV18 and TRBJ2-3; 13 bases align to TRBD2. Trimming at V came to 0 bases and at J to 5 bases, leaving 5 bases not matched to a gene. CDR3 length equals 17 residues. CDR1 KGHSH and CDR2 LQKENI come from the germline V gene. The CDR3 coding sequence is TGTGCCAGCTCACCACCACTAGCGGGAGGGCCCCAAGATACGCAGTATTTT. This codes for CASSPPLAGGPQDTQYF.

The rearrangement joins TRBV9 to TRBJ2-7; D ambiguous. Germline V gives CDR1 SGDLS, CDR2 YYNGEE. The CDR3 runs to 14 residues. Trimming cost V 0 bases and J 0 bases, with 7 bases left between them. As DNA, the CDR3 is TGTGCCAGCAGCGTAGGCCCGAGCTCCTACGAGCAGTACTTC. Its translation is CASSVGPSSYEQYF. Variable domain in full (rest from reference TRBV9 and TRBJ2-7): DSGVTQTPKHLITATGQRVTLRCSPRSGDLSVYWYQQSLDQGLQFLIQYYNGEERAKGNILERFSAQQFPDLHSELNLSSLELGDSALYFCASSVGPSSYEQYFGPGTRLTVT.

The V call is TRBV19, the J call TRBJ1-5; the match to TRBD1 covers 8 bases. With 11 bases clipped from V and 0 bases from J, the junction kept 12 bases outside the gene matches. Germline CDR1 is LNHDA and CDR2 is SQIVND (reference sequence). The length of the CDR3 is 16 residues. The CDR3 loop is CASQRGTGHSNQPQHF. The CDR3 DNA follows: TGTGCCTCCCAAAGGGGGACAGGTCATAGCAATCAGCCCCAGCATTTT.

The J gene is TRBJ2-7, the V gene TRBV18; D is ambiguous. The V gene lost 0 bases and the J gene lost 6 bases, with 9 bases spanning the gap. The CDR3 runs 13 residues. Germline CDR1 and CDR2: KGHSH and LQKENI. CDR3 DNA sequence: TGTGCCAGCTCACCACCGCTACAGTCCGAGCAGTACTTC. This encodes CASSPPLQSEQYF.

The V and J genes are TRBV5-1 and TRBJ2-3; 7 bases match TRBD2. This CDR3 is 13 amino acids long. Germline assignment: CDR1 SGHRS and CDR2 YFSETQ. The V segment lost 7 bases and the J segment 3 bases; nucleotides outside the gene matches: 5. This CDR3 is CASAWEGTDTQYF. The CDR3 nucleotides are TGCGCCAGCGCTTGGGAGGGGACAGATACGCAGTATTTT.

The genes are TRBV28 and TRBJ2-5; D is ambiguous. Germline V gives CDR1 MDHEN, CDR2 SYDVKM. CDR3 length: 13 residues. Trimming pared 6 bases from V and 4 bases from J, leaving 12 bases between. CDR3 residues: CASSPPQRETQYF. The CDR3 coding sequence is TGTGCCAGCAGCCCCCCGCAGCGAGAGACCCAGTACTTC.

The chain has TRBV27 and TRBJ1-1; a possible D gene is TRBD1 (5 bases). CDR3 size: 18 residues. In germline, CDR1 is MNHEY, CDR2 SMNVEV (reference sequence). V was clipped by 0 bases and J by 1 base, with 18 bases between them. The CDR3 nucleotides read TGTGCCAGCAGTTTATCGGCTCTTCCAGGGACTGCGAACACTGAAGCTTTCTTT. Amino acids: CASSLSALPGTANTEAFF.

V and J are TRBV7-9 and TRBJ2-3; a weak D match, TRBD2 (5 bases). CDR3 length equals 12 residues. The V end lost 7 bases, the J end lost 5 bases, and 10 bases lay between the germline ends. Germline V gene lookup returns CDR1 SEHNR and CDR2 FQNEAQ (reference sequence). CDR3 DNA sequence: TGTGCCAGCAACGGAGGACTAGATACGCAGTATTTT. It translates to CASNGGLDTQYF. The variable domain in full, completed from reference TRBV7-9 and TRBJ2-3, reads DTGVSQNPRHKITKRGQNVTFRCDPISEHNRLYWYRQTLGQGPEFLTYFQNEAQLEKSRLLSDRFSAERPKGSFSTLEIQRTEQGDSAMYLCASNGGLDTQYFGPGTRLTVL.

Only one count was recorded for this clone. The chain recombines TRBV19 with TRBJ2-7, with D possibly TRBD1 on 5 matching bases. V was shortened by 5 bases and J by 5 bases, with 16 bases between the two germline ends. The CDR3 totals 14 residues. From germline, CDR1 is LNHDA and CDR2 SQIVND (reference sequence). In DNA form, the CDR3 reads TGTGCCAGTAGTCCTGAATTCGGCAGGGACGAGCAGTACTTC. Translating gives CASSPEFGRDEQYF.

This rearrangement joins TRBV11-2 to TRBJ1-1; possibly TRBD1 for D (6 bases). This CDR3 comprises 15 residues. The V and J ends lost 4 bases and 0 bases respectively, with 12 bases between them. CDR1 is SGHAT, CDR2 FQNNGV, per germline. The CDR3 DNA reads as TGTGCCAGCAGCTCAGGGCAGGGGATGAACACTGAAGCTTTCTTT. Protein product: CASSSGQGMNTEAFF.

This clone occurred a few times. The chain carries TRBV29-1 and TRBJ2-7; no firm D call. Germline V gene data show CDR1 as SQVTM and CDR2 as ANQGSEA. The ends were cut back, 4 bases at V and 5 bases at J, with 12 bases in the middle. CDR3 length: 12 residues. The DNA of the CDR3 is TGCAGCGTTGTTCAGGTGATGAACGAGCAGTACTTC. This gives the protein CSVVQVMNEQYF.

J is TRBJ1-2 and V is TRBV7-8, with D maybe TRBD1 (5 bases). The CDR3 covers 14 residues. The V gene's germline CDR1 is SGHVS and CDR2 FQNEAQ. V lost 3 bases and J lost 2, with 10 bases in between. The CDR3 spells CASSFGHKNYGYTF. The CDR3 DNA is TGTGCCAGCAGCTTCGGACATAAGAACTATGGCTACACCTTC. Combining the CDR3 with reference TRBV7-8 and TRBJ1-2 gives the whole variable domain GAGVSQSPRYKVAKRGQDVALRCDPISGHVSLFWYQQALGQGPEFLTYFQNEAQLDKSGLPSDRFFAERPEGSVSTLKIQRTQQEDSAVYLCASSFGHKNYGYTFGSGTRLTVV.

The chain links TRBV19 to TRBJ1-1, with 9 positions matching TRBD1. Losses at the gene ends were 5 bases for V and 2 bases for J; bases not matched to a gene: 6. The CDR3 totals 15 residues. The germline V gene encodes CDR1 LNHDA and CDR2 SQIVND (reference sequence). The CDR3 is CASSGGQGHNTEAFF. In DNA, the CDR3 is TGTGCCAGTAGTGGGGGACAGGGACACAACACTGAAGCTTTCTTT.

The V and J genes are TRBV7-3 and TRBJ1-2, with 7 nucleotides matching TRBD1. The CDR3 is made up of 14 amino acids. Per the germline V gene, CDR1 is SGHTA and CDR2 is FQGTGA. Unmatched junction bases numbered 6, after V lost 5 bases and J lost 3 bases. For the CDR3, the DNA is TGTGCCAGCAGCCAGCAGGGGGGAGACTATGGCTACACCTTC. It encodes CASSQQGGDYGYTF. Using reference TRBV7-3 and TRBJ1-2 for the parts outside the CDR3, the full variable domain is GAGVSQTPSNKVTEKGKYVELRCDPISGHTALYWYRQSLGQGPEFLIYFQGTGAADDSGLPNDRFFAVRPEGSVSTLKIQRTERGDSAVYLCASSQQGGDYGYTFGSGTRLTVV.

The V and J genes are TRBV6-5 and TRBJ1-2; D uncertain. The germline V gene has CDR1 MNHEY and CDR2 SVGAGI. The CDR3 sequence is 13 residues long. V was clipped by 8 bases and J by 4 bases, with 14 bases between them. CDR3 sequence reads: CASLPIAGYGYTF. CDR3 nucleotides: TGTGCCAGCCTTCCTATTGCCGGCTATGGCTACACCTTC.

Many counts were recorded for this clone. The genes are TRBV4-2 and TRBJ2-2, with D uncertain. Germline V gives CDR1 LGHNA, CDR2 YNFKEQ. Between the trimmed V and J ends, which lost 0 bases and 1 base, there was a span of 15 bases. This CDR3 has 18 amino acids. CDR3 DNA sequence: TGTGCCAGCAGCCAAGACCGGGTTATACTGAGGAACACCGGGGAGCTGTTTTTT. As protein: CASSQDRVILRNTGELFF.